Listed here are 30 T cell receptor beta chains from one sample, sequenced in a study of blood T cell repertoires in COVID-19. Produced via immunoSEQ multiplex PCR; TCRdb's table is partial and in-frame only. The sample carries 45,000 to 55,000 clones, over 80% recorded once. The sample consisted of peripheral blood. The receptors here all came from a human donor in a cohort sampled during active COVID-19.

This chain connects TRBV7-2 to TRBJ1-4; D is perhaps TRBD1 (5 bases). In germline, CDR1 is SGHTA, CDR2 FQGNSA. Trimming stripped 7 bases from V and 8 bases from J, with 23 bases between. The CDR3 spans 16 residues. CDR3 loop: CASNQGGALLREKLFF. CDR3 sequence (DNA): TGTGCCAGCAACCAGGGAGGGGCCCTGCTTCGGGAAAAACTGTTTTTT.

The chain employs TRBV6-1 and TRBJ1-5, with 9 bases matching TRBD1. Looked up from germline, CDR1 is MNHNS and CDR2 is SASEGT. The junction had 7 bases not matched to a gene; V was cut back by 1 base and J by 6 bases. The CDR3 sequence is 16 residues long. CDR3: CASSEVHRGLGQPQHF. The CDR3 nucleotides read TGTGCCAGCAGTGAAGTACACAGGGGGCTGGGTCAGCCCCAGCATTTT.

This chain uses TRBV11-3 with TRBJ2-5; a possible D gene is TRBD1 (6 bases). CDR1 SGHNT and CDR2 YENEEA come from the germline V gene. The CDR3 extends over 15 amino acids. Trimming shortened V by 3 bases and J by 5 bases, and 16 bases separated the two germline ends. CDR3 protein: CASSLTGAIWETQYF. CDR3 nucleotides: TGTGCCAGCAGCTTGACAGGAGCTATCTGGGAGACCCAGTACTTC.

This rearrangement joins TRBV5-5 to TRBJ2-7; the D gene is possibly TRBD1 (6 bases). This CDR3 contains 15 residues. CDR1 and CDR2 (germline): SGHKS, YYEKEE (reference sequence). V gave up 1 base and J gave up 2 bases, with 13 bases separating them. The CDR3 region has the DNA TGTGCCAGCAGCTTGCTGGACAGTGCCGCCTACGAGCAGTACTTC. The encoded protein is CASSLLDSAAYEQYF.

A single count supports this clone. The rearrangement uses TRBV2 and TRBJ1-4; D is ambiguous. Trimming left V 7 bases short and J 3 bases short, with 12 bases between. The CDR3 extends over 14 amino acids. Germline V CDR1 and CDR2: SNHLY, FYNNEI. CDR3 sequence reads: CASTGKRANEKLFF. The CDR3 coding sequence is TGTGCCAGCACCGGAAAGAGGGCTAATGAAAAACTGTTTTTT.

This chain links TRBV29-1 with TRBJ1-1; TRBD1 aligns across 7 bases. Germline lookup yields CDR1 SQVTM and CDR2 ANQGSEA. V shed 4 bases and J 1 base; nucleotides not matched to a gene: 3. This CDR3 has 13 amino acids. The DNA of the CDR3 is TGCAGCGTTGCCCGGACAGGGAACACTGAAGCTTTCTTT. It specifies CSVARTGNTEAFF.

The CDR3 loop reads CASSSDRGLDTQYF. DNA of the CDR3: TGTGCCAGCAGCTCCGACAGGGGGCTGGATACGCAGTATTTT. This rearrangement joins TRBV5-6 to TRBJ2-3; 10 bases line up with TRBD1. The germline gives CDR1 SGHDT, CDR2 YYEEEE. V lost 3 bases and J lost 6; bases outside the gene matches: 4. The CDR3 is 14 residues long.

The gene calls are TRBV5-1 and TRBJ1-3; 8 bases are shared with TRBD1. V lost 7 bases and J lost 0; bases outside the gene matches: 15. The CDR3 runs 18 residues. From germline, CDR1 is SGHRS and CDR2 YFSETQ. As DNA, the CDR3 is TGCGCCAGCCGACCCACCCCGGGACAGGAATTCTCTGGAAACACCATATATTTT. This translates into CASRPTPGQEFSGNTIYF.

The V and J genes are TRBV6-5 and TRBJ1-1, with a weak D call TRBD1 (6 bases). The length of the CDR3 is 16 residues. V lost 0 bases to trimming and J lost 6 bases, with 17 bases between them. CDR1 is MNHEY, CDR2 SVGAGI, per germline. The DNA for the CDR3 is TGTGCCAGCAGTTACTCGAGGGGGGGCCGGGGCGCTGAAGCTTTCTTT. This sequence encodes CASSYSRGGRGAEAFF.

The chain is built from TRBV12-3 or TRBV12-4 and TRBJ1-4; D is unclear. This CDR3 has 11 amino acids. V was pared by 1 base and J by 11 bases, with 5 bases between. DNA of the CDR3: TGTGCCAGCAGTTTAGGAGGGAAACTGTTTTTT. Translated, it gives CASSLGGKLFF.

The chain links TRBV6-5 to TRBJ2-7, with 9 bases that match TRBD1. J gave up 1 base and V 6 bases, and 4 bases lay outside the gene matches. This CDR3 is 14 amino acids long. The V gene's germline CDR1 is MNHEY and CDR2 SVGAGI. The CDR3 bases are TGTGCCAGCAGGAGGGACAGGGAATCCTACGAGCAGTACTTC. Residues: CASRRDRESYEQYF.

V usage is TRBV6-4 and J usage is TRBJ2-3; 8 nucleotides align to TRBD1. Germline assignment: CDR1 MRHNA and CDR2 SNTAGT. This CDR3 spans 15 amino acids. Losses at the gene ends were 5 bases for V and 6 bases for J; bases not matched to a gene: 10. CDR3 bases: TGTGCCAGCAGTCGGACAGGGCTCCGAGGGGATACGCAGTATTTT. It specifies CASSRTGLRGDTQYF.

The V and J genes are TRBV7-2 and TRBJ1-3; a possible D gene is TRBD1 (5 bases). The CDR3 runs to 16 residues. With 5 bases removed from V and 4 bases from J, the gap between germline ends came to 18 bases. The germline V gene has CDR1 SGHTA and CDR2 FQGNSA. CDR3 in DNA: TGTGCCAGCAGCCCCCTTTTCGGAGGGGAGGGAAACACCATATATTTT. It is translated as CASSPLFGGEGNTIYF.

The V and J genes are TRBV11-2 and TRBJ2-5; tentative D call: TRBD1 (5 bases). CDR1 SGHAT and CDR2 FQNNGV come from the germline V gene. The V and J ends lost 0 bases and 4 bases respectively, with 6 bases between them. The CDR3 runs 13 residues. In DNA form, the CDR3 reads TGTGCCAGCAGCTTAGAAAGGGGAGAGACCCAGTACTTC. It specifies CASSLERGETQYF. The whole variable domain, remainder taken from reference TRBV11-2 and TRBJ2-5, is EAGVAQSPRYKIIEKRQSVAFWCNPISGHATLYWYQQILGQGPKLLIQFQNNGVVDDSQLPKDRFSAERLKGVDSTLKIQPAKLEDSAVYLCASSLERGETQYFGPGTRLLVL.

The chain has TRBV2 and TRBJ2-7; 11 nucleotides match TRBD2. Germline assignment: CDR1 SNHLY and CDR2 FYNNEI. Unmatched junction bases numbered 7, after V lost 6 bases and J lost 0 bases. The CDR3 sequence is 16 residues long. CDR3 in amino acids: CASRDTSGSVSYEQYF. For the CDR3, the DNA is TGTGCCAGCAGGGATACTAGCGGGAGTGTCTCCTACGAGCAGTACTTC. Complete variable domain (other parts from reference TRBV2 and TRBJ2-7): EPEVTQTPSHQVTQMGQEVILRCVPISNHLYFYWYRQILGQKVEFLVSFYNNEISEKSEIFDDQFSVERPDGSNFTLKIRSTKLEDSAMYFCASRDTSGSVSYEQYFGPGTRLTVT.

The chain is built from TRBV7-8 and TRBJ1-5, with 7 bases matching TRBD1. V shed 5 bases and J 5 bases; nucleotides not matched to a gene: 6. Germline values: CDR1 SGHVS, CDR2 FQNEAQ. The CDR3 runs 14 residues. Written as DNA, the CDR3 is TGTGCCAGCAGCGGGGGACAGCCGTATCAGCCCCAGCATTTT. Its protein product is CASSGGQPYQPQHF.

The chain has TRBV10-3 and TRBJ1-1, with TRBD1 identical over 8 bases. Germline V lookup: CDR1 ENHRY, CDR2 SYGVKD. V trimming: 3 bases; J trimming: 7 bases; junction bases outside the gene matches: 10. The CDR3 covers 15 residues. Here the CDR3 DNA reads TGTGCCATCAGTGACCCGACAGGGGTATATGGTGAAGCTTTCTTT. Amino acids: CAISDPTGVYGEAFF.

This clone is judged medium-sized (0.01 to 0.1%). The V call is TRBV6-6, the J call TRBJ1-6; 7 nucleotides line up with TRBD1. CDR3 length: 17 residues. V dropped 5 bases and J dropped 7; count of bases not matched to a gene: 14. CDR1 is MNHNY and CDR2 is SVGAGI in the germline V gene (reference sequence). The CDR3 sequence: CASSRVGSTGVNSPLHF. The CDR3 DNA follows: TGTGCCAGCAGTCGAGTCGGGAGTACAGGGGTAAATTCACCCCTCCACTTT.

This rearrangement joins TRBV5-5 to TRBJ1-5; a weak D match, TRBD1 (6 bases). The CDR3 is 14 amino acids. CDR1 and CDR2 (germline): SGHKS, YYEKEE (reference sequence). V lost 0 bases and J lost 3, with 7 bases in between. The CDR3 loop is CASSLAGANQPQHF. CDR3 sequence (DNA): TGTGCCAGCAGCTTGGCAGGGGCCAATCAGCCCCAGCATTTT.

The rearrangement links TRBV15 to TRBJ2-2; weak D call: TRBD2 (6 bases). CDR1 LNHNV and CDR2 YYDKDF come from the germline V gene (reference sequence). The V end lost 9 bases, the J end lost 8 bases, and 13 bases lay between the germline ends. The CDR3 length is 12 residues. The CDR3 DNA reads TGTGCCACGAGACTAGTTGGAGGGGAGCTGTTTTTT. Amino acids: CATRLVGGELFF.

Only one count was recorded for this clone. The V call is TRBV2, the J call TRBJ1-2; 8 nucleotides agree with TRBD1. Germline CDR1 is SNHLY and CDR2 is FYNNEI. The CDR3 length is 14 residues. The trim removed 5 bases at V and 2 bases at J, leaving 4 bases unmatched. CDR3 coding DNA: TGTGCCAGCAGTTTACAGGGGGGGAACTATGGCTACACCTTC. Translating it yields CASSLQGGNYGYTF.

This rearrangement joins TRBV7-8 to TRBJ2-5; D remains unclear. Looked up from germline, CDR1 is SGHVS and CDR2 is FQNEAQ. There are 13 residues in the CDR3. V was trimmed by 8 bases and J by 3 bases, leaving 13 bases between them. The CDR3: CASRPRLEETQYF. The CDR3 coding sequence is TGTGCCAGCCGCCCCAGATTGGAAGAGACCCAGTACTTC. Full variable domain (rest looked up from reference TRBV7-8 and TRBJ2-5): GAGVSQSPRYKVAKRGQDVALRCDPISGHVSLFWYQQALGQGPEFLTYFQNEAQLDKSGLPSDRFFAERPEGSVSTLKIQRTQQEDSAVYLCASRPRLEETQYFGPGTRLLVL.

The chain couples TRBV19 to TRBJ2-7, with D perhaps TRBD2 (6 bases). Germline CDR1 reads LNHDA; CDR2 reads SQIVND (reference sequence). Trimming removed 5 bases at V and 6 bases at J, with 17 bases between. The CDR3 runs to 14 residues. The CDR3 reads CASSPRAGPVEQYF. The CDR3 DNA sequence: TGTGCCAGTAGTCCACGAGCGGGTCCGGTCGAGCAGTACTTC.

The chain has TRBV10-3 and TRBJ1-1; D remains ambiguous. The V gene's germline CDR1 is ENHRY and CDR2 SYGVKD. V lost 0 bases, J lost 1 base, and 12 bases lay in between. The CDR3 covers 16 residues. Here the CDR3 reads CAISESLSVSNTEAFF. The DNA of the CDR3 is TGTGCCATCAGTGAGTCGCTTTCAGTGTCGAACACTGAAGCTTTCTTT.

The CDR3, as DNA: TGTGCCATCAGTGAGCCAGCAGCGGGGTACACAGATACGCAGTATTTT. Translated, it gives CAISEPAAGYTDTQYF. The gene calls are TRBV10-3 and TRBJ2-3; 7 positions agree with TRBD2. CDR1 and CDR2 (germline): ENHRY, SYGVKD. V dropped 2 bases and J dropped 2; count of bases not matched to a gene: 7. The CDR3 contains 16 residues.

This chain uses TRBV2 with TRBJ2-7; maybe TRBD2 (6 bases). Germline V gene sequence: CDR1 SNHLY, CDR2 FYNNEI. The V and J ends lost 6 bases and 7 bases respectively, with 13 bases between them. The CDR3 is 12 amino acids. The CDR3 protein is CASRPTRGEQYF. CDR3 bases: TGTGCCAGCAGGCCGACTAGGGGAGAGCAGTACTTC.

The chain joins TRBV7-8 to TRBJ1-2, with 8 bases that match TRBD1. V shed 0 bases and J 8 bases; nucleotides not matched to a gene: 11. There are 16 residues in the CDR3. Germline lookup yields CDR1 SGHVS and CDR2 FQNEAQ. CDR3 sequence: CASSLAGTGQVGGYTF. The CDR3 nucleotides read TGTGCCAGCAGCTTAGCGGGGACAGGCCAAGTCGGGGGCTACACCTTC.

The chain joins TRBV19 to TRBJ2-2, with 7 bases identical to TRBD2. V shed 6 bases, J shed 4 bases, and the junction held 2 bases outside the gene matches. From germline, CDR1 is LNHDA and CDR2 SQIVND (reference sequence). This CDR3 contains 13 residues. The CDR3 DNA follows: TGTGCCAGTAGCGAGCGGGGCACCGGGGAGCTGTTTTTT. Translation: CASSERGTGELFF. Looking up the rest from reference TRBV19 and TRBJ2-2 gives the full variable domain: DGGITQSPKYLFRKEGQNVTLSCEQNLNHDAMYWYRQDPGQGLRLIYYSQIVNDFQKGDIAEGYSVSREKKESFPLTVTSAQKNPTAFYLCASSERGTGELFFGEGSRLTVL.

V usage is TRBV5-5 and J usage is TRBJ2-6; TRBD1 might be the D (5 bases). Trimming stripped 2 bases from V and 4 bases from J, with 16 bases between. The CDR3 totals 17 residues. Per the germline V gene, CDR1 is SGHKS and CDR2 is YYEKEE (reference sequence). The CDR3 region is CASSLEQASSGANVLTF. The CDR3 DNA sequence: TGTGCCAGCAGCTTAGAACAGGCCAGTTCGGGGGCCAACGTCCTGACTTTC.

The chain carries TRBV7-8 and TRBJ2-1, with 10 nucleotides matching TRBD1. Per the germline V gene, CDR1 is SGHVS and CDR2 is FQNEAQ. CDR3 size: 16 residues. The V segment lost 2 bases and the J segment 7 bases; nucleotides outside the gene matches: 8. The CDR3 region has the DNA TGTGCCAGCAGCTTAATCCGGGACAGGGGAGGAAATGAGCAGTTCTTC. Its translation: CASSLIRDRGGNEQFF.